Included here is one T cell receptor (beta chain) sequence, with context. The antigen remains undetermined. Generated by immunoSEQ multiplex PCR, the TCRdb table keeps only in-frame clones and is missing some. The sample has over 95,000 clones, roughly 91% seen once. The data were taken from a study of T cell responses to AZD1222 COVID-19 vaccine. Germline CDR1 reads KGHSH; CDR2 reads LQKENI. J gave up 1 base and V 6 bases, and 8 bases lay outside the gene matches. This CDR3 comprises 16 residues. Study-wide results and limits: Possibly, clonal diversity was underestimated; donors were largely white British and included more females. Spike-wide coverage was observed for vaccine-associated CD4 TCRs, with dominant responses at 160-218 and 743-854. No day 14 peak samples; only post-peak repertoires were characterized.

Sequenced material: peripheral blood, taken on day 0 of AZD1222 vaccination. This rearrangement joins TRBV18 to TRBJ1-1, with 10 nucleotides matching TRBD1. This clonotype originated in an adult in good health. The CDR3 DNA reads as TGTGCCAGCTCCCCCGGACAGGGGGGTCGGAACACTGAAGCTTTCTTT. Amino acid sequence: CASSPGQGGRNTEAFF.